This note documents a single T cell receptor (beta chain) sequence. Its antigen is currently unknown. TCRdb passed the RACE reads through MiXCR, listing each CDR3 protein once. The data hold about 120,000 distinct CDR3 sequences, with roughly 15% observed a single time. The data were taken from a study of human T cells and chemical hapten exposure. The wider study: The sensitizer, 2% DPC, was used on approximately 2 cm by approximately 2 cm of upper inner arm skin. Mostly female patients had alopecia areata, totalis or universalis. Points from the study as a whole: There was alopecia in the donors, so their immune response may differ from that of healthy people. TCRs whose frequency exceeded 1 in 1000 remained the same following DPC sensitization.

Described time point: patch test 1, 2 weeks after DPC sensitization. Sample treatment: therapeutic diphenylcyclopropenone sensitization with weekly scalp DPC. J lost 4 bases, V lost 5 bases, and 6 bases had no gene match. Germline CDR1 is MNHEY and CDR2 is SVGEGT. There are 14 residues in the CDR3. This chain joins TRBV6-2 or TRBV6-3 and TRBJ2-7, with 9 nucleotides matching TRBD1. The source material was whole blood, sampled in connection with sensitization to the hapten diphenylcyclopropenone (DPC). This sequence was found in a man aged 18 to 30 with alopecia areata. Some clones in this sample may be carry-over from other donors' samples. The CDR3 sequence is CASSPRTGVYEQYF. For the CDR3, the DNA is TGTGCCAGCAGTCCTCGGACAGGGGTATACGAGCAGTACTTC.